This passage covers 21 T cell receptor beta chains from one sample sequenced in a study of T cell responses to AZD1222 COVID-19 vaccine. The table came from immunoSEQ multiplex PCR; TCRdb's copy has only in-frame clones and leaves some out. The repertoire has about 180,000 clones, 75% to 95% of them found once; the top ten carry about 1.4%. The starting material was peripheral blood, obtained on day 0 of AZD1222 vaccination. These TCRs come from an adult in good health.

The V and J genes are TRBV25-1 and TRBJ1-5; D is ambiguous. The V and J ends lost 9 bases and 7 bases respectively, with 19 bases between them. CDR3 size: 14 residues. Per the germline V gene, CDR1 is MGHDK and CDR2 is SYGVNS. This CDR3 is CAREPRSLGQPQHF. CDR3 DNA sequence: TGTGCCAGGGAACCCAGGTCGCTGGGGCAGCCCCAGCATTTT.

J is TRBJ2-3 and V is TRBV5-1; D not certain. There are 12 residues in the CDR3. In germline, CDR1 is SGHRS, CDR2 YFSETQ. The V and J ends lost 4 bases and 6 bases respectively, with 9 bases between them. The CDR3 sequence is CASSLSMDTQYF. As DNA, the CDR3 is TGCGCCAGCAGCCTAAGTATGGATACGCAGTATTTT. Based on the CDR3 plus reference TRBV5-1 and TRBJ2-3, the full variable domain is KAGVTQTPRYLIKTRGQQVTLSCSPISGHRSVSWYQQTPGQGLQFLFEYFSETQRNKGNFPGRFSGRQFSNSRSEMNVSTLELGDSALYLCASSLSMDTQYFGPGTRLTVL.

The chain has TRBV9 and TRBJ2-1, with D tentatively TRBD2 (5 bases). Germline-derived CDR1 and CDR2 are SGDLS and YYNGEE. Trimming removed 4 bases at V and 6 bases at J, with 11 bases between. The CDR3 is 13 amino acids. The CDR3: CASSPGNRNEQFF. CDR3 nucleotides: TGTGCCAGCAGCCCCGGGAACCGCAATGAGCAGTTCTTC.

DNA of the CDR3: TGTGCCAGCAGTGAATGGGGCTCTGGAAACACCATATATTTT. Translated, it gives CASSEWGSGNTIYF. The chain recombines TRBV2 with TRBJ1-3; D not resolved. In germline, CDR1 is SNHLY, CDR2 FYNNEI. This CDR3 region has 14 residues. V lost 2 bases and J lost 0, with 5 bases in between.

This clone rates as medium-sized. The CDR3 protein is CASSYGLAGQETQYF. The CDR3 DNA reads as TGTGCCAGCAGTTACGGACTAGCGGGGCAAGAGACCCAGTACTTC. The V gene is TRBV7-9, the J gene TRBJ2-5, with TRBD2 matching 12 bases. V lost 6 bases to trimming and J lost 2 bases; unmatched junction nucleotides: 4. The germline V gene has CDR1 SEHNR and CDR2 FQNEAQ (reference sequence). The CDR3 contains 15 residues.

V is TRBV2 and J is TRBJ2-2; possibly TRBD1 or TRBD2 for D (5 bases each). V dropped 6 bases and J dropped 7 bases, with 18 bases sitting between them. The CDR3 is 15 amino acids. Germline lookup yields CDR1 SNHLY and CDR2 FYNNEI. DNA for the CDR3: TGTGCCAGCAGCAGGGAGCCGGAAGGAATCGGGGAGCTGTTTTTT. Its translation: CASSREPEGIGELFF. Based on the CDR3 plus reference TRBV2 and TRBJ2-2, the full variable domain is EPEVTQTPSHQVTQMGQEVILRCVPISNHLYFYWYRQILGQKVEFLVSFYNNEISEKSEIFDDQFSVERPDGSNFTLKIRSTKLEDSAMYFCASSREPEGIGELFFGEGSRLTVL.

The rearrangement links TRBV15 to TRBJ2-3; 7 nucleotides agree with TRBD1. The V gene end was trimmed by 4 bases and the J gene end by 0 bases; junction bases not matched to a gene: 1. Germline CDR1 LNHNV, CDR2 YYDKDF (reference sequence). CDR3 length: 14 amino acids. CDR3 bases: TGTGCCACCAGCAACAGGGGCAGCACAGATACGCAGTATTTT. Encoded protein: CATSNRGSTDTQYF.

J is TRBJ1-3 and V is TRBV5-1; 7 bases match TRBD1. The trim removed 4 bases at V and 4 bases at J, leaving 5 bases unmatched. There are 14 residues in the CDR3. Germline V lookup: CDR1 SGHRS, CDR2 YFSETQ. The DNA for the CDR3 is TGCGCCAGCAGCCCTGACAGGGTGGGAAACACCATATATTTT. As protein: CASSPDRVGNTIYF.

The V and J genes are TRBV4-1 and TRBJ1-2; no firm D call. CDR1 is MGHRA and CDR2 is YSYEKL in the germline V gene. The CDR3 has 16 residues. Trimming left V 0 bases short and J 0 bases short, with 11 bases between. For the CDR3, the DNA is TGCGCCAGCAGCCAAGATTCGACACCTGCTAACTATGGCTACACCTTC. Encoded protein: CASSQDSTPANYGYTF.

About this clone: At one of its ends the junction is not consistent with the germline gene, which may arise from a read error. This rearrangement joins TRBV18 to TRBJ2-5; D possibly corresponds to TRBD2 (6 bases). This CDR3 contains 19 residues. Germline CDR1 KGHSH, CDR2 LQKENI. This CDR3 is CASSPPMEGLGLVVETQYF. As DNA, the CDR3 is TGTGCCAGCTCCCCACCGATGGAGGGTCTAGGCCTGGTGGTAGAGACCCAGTACTTC.

The genes are TRBV19 and TRBJ2-1; 8 bases match TRBD1. J was trimmed by 0 bases and V by 5 bases; bases with no gene match: 3. Germline lookup yields CDR1 LNHDA and CDR2 SQIVND (reference sequence). The CDR3 totals 15 residues. The CDR3 sequence: CASSLTGGSYNEQFF. The CDR3 coding sequence is TGTGCCAGTAGTCTAACAGGGGGCTCCTACAATGAGCAGTTCTTC.

The chain has TRBV19 and TRBJ2-1; D may be TRBD2 (6 bases). CDR3 length equals 15 residues. The V gene's germline CDR1 is LNHDA and CDR2 SQIVND (reference sequence). The V end was cut by 3 bases, the J end by 0 bases, with 9 bases between. In DNA, the CDR3 is TGTGCCAGTAGTATTGGCGGGAACTCCTACAATGAGCAGTTCTTC. Its translation: CASSIGGNSYNEQFF.

The chain uses TRBV7-8 and TRBJ2-5, with D tentatively TRBD2 (6 bases). The V gene's germline CDR1 is SGHVS and CDR2 FQNEAQ. Trimming removed 1 base at V and 5 bases at J, with 14 bases between. The CDR3 length is 15 residues. The CDR3 loop reads CASSLERGGEETQYF. The CDR3 DNA follows: TGTGCCAGCAGCTTAGAGAGGGGAGGAGAGGAGACCCAGTACTTC.

V and J are TRBV27 and TRBJ2-7, with D possibly matching TRBD1 (5 bases). This CDR3 is 13 amino acids long. V lost 7 bases, J lost 4 bases, and 14 bases lay in between. Germline CDR1 is MNHEY and CDR2 is SMNVEV (reference sequence). CDR3 sequence reads: CASTASPGYEQYF. In DNA, the CDR3 is TGTGCCAGCACCGCCTCCCCAGGGTACGAGCAGTACTTC.

The chain combines TRBV21-1 with TRBJ1-5. TRBV21-1 is tagged as a pseudogene. CDR3 size: 12 residues. CDR3 sequence: CASRALNQPQHF. The DNA for the CDR3 is TGTGCCTCGCGGGCACTAAATCAGCCCCAGCATTTT.

V is TRBV18 and J is TRBJ1-5; TRBD1 might be the D (5 bases). CDR1 is KGHSH and CDR2 is LQKENI in the germline V gene. The CDR3 has 15 amino acids. V shed 5 bases and J shed 8 bases, with 19 bases lying between them. The CDR3 here is CASSNRDGRVEPQHF. Here the CDR3 DNA reads TGTGCCAGCTCAAACCGGGACGGGCGCGTGGAGCCCCAGCATTTT.

The chain couples TRBV18 to TRBJ2-1, with TRBD2 matching 7 bases. V was pared by 2 bases and J by 9 bases, with 7 bases of the junction left unmatched. CDR1 is KGHSH and CDR2 is LQKENI in the germline V gene. CDR3 length: 14 residues. Written as DNA, the CDR3 is TGTGCCAGCTCACCAACGGGGGGATCCAGTGAGCAGTTCTTC. Its translation: CASSPTGGSSEQFF.

The chain has TRBV7-2 and TRBJ1-5; a weak D match, TRBD1 (6 bases). CDR1 is SGHTA, CDR2 FQGNSA, per germline. The CDR3 spans 13 residues. The V end lost 5 bases, the J end lost 2 bases, and 7 bases lay between the germline ends. CDR3 protein: CASSPGGNQPQHF. The CDR3 bases are TGTGCCAGCAGCCCAGGGGGCAATCAGCCCCAGCATTTT.

The rearrangement joins TRBV5-1 to TRBJ2-3; maybe TRBD1 (6 bases). V was clipped by 4 bases and J by 0 bases, with 12 bases between them. Looked up from germline, CDR1 is SGHRS and CDR2 is YFSETQ. The CDR3 length is 15 residues. CDR3 sequence: CASSADRTSTDTQYF. The CDR3 coding sequence is TGCGCCAGCAGCGCCGACAGGACTAGCACAGATACGCAGTATTTT.

The chain recombines TRBV7-2 with TRBJ2-3; the match to TRBD2 covers 8 bases. Germline V gives CDR1 SGHTA, CDR2 FQGNSA. The V and J ends lost 5 bases and 6 bases, in that order; junction bases with no gene match: 13. This CDR3 contains 16 residues. The CDR3 DNA sequence: TGTGCCAGCAGCCCAGTACCCTTGCGGGGGGTGGATACGCAGTATTTT. Translated: CASSPVPLRGVDTQYF. The complete variable domain, with remaining parts taken from reference TRBV7-2 and TRBJ2-3, reads GAGVSQSPSNKVTEKGKDVELRCDPISGHTALYWYRQSLGQGLEFLIYFQGNSAPDKSGLPSDRFSAERTGGSVSTLTIQRTQQEDSAVYLCASSPVPLRGVDTQYFGPGTRLTVL.

This chain joins TRBV6-5 and TRBJ1-4; 7 nucleotides align to TRBD1. Germline CDR1 is MNHEY and CDR2 is SVGAGI. After removal of 2 bases from V and 8 bases from J, the junction contained 5 bases not matched to a gene. CDR3 length equals 14 residues. CDR3 residues: CASSYNRGGEKLFF. The CDR3 coding sequence is TGTGCCAGCAGTTACAACAGGGGAGGGGAAAAACTGTTTTTT.